These T cell receptor beta chains were read from a single sample in a study of identical twins. TCRdb reanalysed the 5' RACE reads using MiXCR and keeps one entry per CDR3 protein. The repertoire holds under 1 million distinct CDR3 sequences, with 9% to 15% as singletons. These data were likewise used in another study, on yellow fever vaccine responses in identical twins.

Sequenced sample: PBMCs. The receptors come from a woman aged 18-29 years in good health. Each CDR3 is given with its conserved first and last residue. D genes are given only for firm matches. Only part of the rows carry a size: once, few, many, or a class if the clone is expanded.

TGTGCCAGCAGCTTAGGCGTGGGAACCTACAATGAGCAGTTCTTC	CASSLGVGTYNEQFF	NA	TRBV7-3	TRBJ2-1	few
TGCAGTGCCCCTTCACAGACCACGCAGTACTTC	CSAPSQTTQYF	NA	TRBV20-1	TRBJ2-5	NA
TGTGCCAGCAGCTTCCTAGCGGGAGGGCCCAGGAATGAGCAGTTCTTC	CASSFLAGGPRNEQFF	TRBD2	TRBV7-6	TRBJ2-1	many
TGCGCCAGCAGCCAGGGACTAGCGGGAGGCATGTACCAAGAGACCCAGTACTTC	CASSQGLAGGMYQETQYF	TRBD2	TRBV4-1	TRBJ2-5	NA
TGTGCCAGCAGTCCACCCCCGGGAGGAGATGAAGCTTTCTTT	CASSPPPGGDEAFF	NA	TRBV28	TRBJ1-1	few
TGCAGCGTTATTCTAGCGGACGAAAGCTCCTACGAGCAGTACTTC	CSVILADESSYEQYF	TRBD2	TRBV29-1	TRBJ2-7	few
TGTGCCAGCAGAACCTCTAGCGGGAGGAAGTCGGCGGAGACCCAGTACTTC	CASRTSSGRKSAETQYF	TRBD2	TRBV12-3/TRBV12-4	TRBJ2-5	few
TGTGCCAGCAGTACGGTTTATAGCGGGAGAAGCACAGATACGCAGTATTTT	CASSTVYSGRSTDTQYF	TRBD2	TRBV12-3/TRBV12-4	TRBJ2-3	many
TGCAGCGTTGAAGGAGTGACTAGCGGGAGAAGTAGCGAGCAGTACTTC	CSVEGVTSGRSSEQYF	TRBD2	TRBV29-1	TRBJ2-7	NA
TGTGCCAGCAGCCCGAGAATAGCGGGAGGGCCAAAAGAGACCCAGTACTTC	CASSPRIAGGPKETQYF	TRBD2	TRBV3-1	TRBJ2-5	few
TGCAGCGGCCGCTCGGGGACTAGCGGCTCCCGGGTGACCCAGTACTTC	CSGRSGTSGSRVTQYF	TRBD2	TRBV29-1	TRBJ2-5	NA
TGTGCCACCAGTAACCCGTTCAACACTGAAGCTTTCTTT	CATSNPFNTEAFF	NA	TRBV24-1	TRBJ1-1	NA
TGTGCCAGCAGCACAGGACTAGCGGGAGTTGTTTACTACGAGCAGTACTTC	CASSTGLAGVVYYEQYF	TRBD2	TRBV2	TRBJ2-7	few
TGTGCTAGTGTCAAGTCGGGGGACAGGGCCTTCTATAGCAATCAGCCCCAGCATTTT	CASVKSGDRAFYSNQPQHF	TRBD1	TRBV12-5	TRBJ1-5	NA
TGCAGTGCTAGAGAATTGTTTCGGGAGTCCAAAAACATTCAGTACTTC	CSARELFRESKNIQYF	NA	TRBV20-1	TRBJ2-4	few
TGTGCCAGCAGTTTAGACGCTGCAGGCCAGAGGGCAGATACGCAGTATTTT	CASSLDAAGQRADTQYF	NA	TRBV12-3/TRBV12-4	TRBJ2-3	few
TGTGCCATCTCCCAGGGCGGACAAGAGACCCAGTACTTC	CAISQGGQETQYF	NA	TRBV10-3	TRBJ2-5	NA
TGTGCCAGCTCACGCAGGGGGCAGAGGGAGACCCAGTACTTC	CASSRRGQRETQYF	TRBD1	TRBV18	TRBJ2-5	few
TGTGCCAGCAGTGCCCTAGCGGGAGGGCGTCTCTCCGAGCAGTACTTC	CASSALAGGRLSEQYF	TRBD2	TRBV6-1	TRBJ2-7	few
TGTGCCAGCAGTTACGGGGGCGGGGGGAAAAACATTCAGTACTTC	CASSYGGGGKNIQYF	TRBD2	TRBV6-5	TRBJ2-4	NA
TGTGCCGCAGGAGGGTGGGGGAACAATGAGCAGTTCTTC	CAAGGWGNNEQFF	NA	TRBV6-1	TRBJ2-1	NA
TGCAGCGGGGGAGGAGGTGCCAATACGCAGTATTTT	CSGGGGANTQYF	NA	TRBV29-1	TRBJ2-3	NA
TGTGCCAGCACTGACTTTGGGGGGGGGCTTCTTAATGAGCAGTTCTTC	CASTDFGGGLLNEQFF	NA	TRBV27	TRBJ2-1	few
TGTGCCAGCAGCAAAAACAGGGACCCTGAAGCTTTCTTT	CASSKNRDPEAFF	NA	TRBV28	TRBJ1-1	many
TGTGCCAGCAGTGATAATAGCGGAGTCGCCAATGAGCAGTTCTTC	CASSDNSGVANEQFF	NA	TRBV25-1	TRBJ2-1	many
TGTGCCAGCAGTTACTTCGGACTGGGGGCCAAAAACATTCAGTACTTC	CASSYFGLGAKNIQYF	NA	TRBV6-5	TRBJ2-4	few
TGTGCCAGCAGTCAAGGACAGACAACTAATGAAAAACTGTTTTTT	CASSQGQTTNEKLFF	NA	TRBV12-3/TRBV12-4	TRBJ1-4	few
TGTGCCAGCAGTGGATACCCGGGACAGGGGAACAATGAGCAGTTCTTC	CASSGYPGQGNNEQFF	TRBD1	TRBV6-2/TRBV6-3	TRBJ2-1	few
TGCGCCAGCAGCCCGGGGTACGGGGGGCTCACAGATACGCAGTATTTT	CASSPGYGGLTDTQYF	NA	TRBV5-1	TRBJ2-3	few
TGTGCCAGCAGCGCGGGACTAGCGGGAGGGGTTTACGAGCAGTACTTC	CASSAGLAGGVYEQYF	TRBD2	TRBV9	TRBJ2-7	NA
TGTGCCAGCAGCTTGCGGTTGGACTATGGCTACACCTTC	CASSLRLDYGYTF	NA	TRBV7-9	TRBJ1-2	NA
TGTGCCAGCTCAACGGGACTTTCCGAGACCCAGTACTTC	CASSTGLSETQYF	NA	TRBV18	TRBJ2-5	few
TGTGCCAGCAGTGAAACGGGGAGGATGTTAAACAATGAGCAGTTCTTC	CASSETGRMLNNEQFF	NA	TRBV25-1	TRBJ2-1	NA
TGTGCCAGCAGCCAAGGCTGGACAGGCCGCACAGATACGCAGTATTTT	CASSQGWTGRTDTQYF	TRBD1	TRBV3-1	TRBJ2-3	NA
TGCAGTGCTAGACGCGTCGCCTACAATGAGCAGTTCTTC	CSARRVAYNEQFF	NA	TRBV20-1	TRBJ2-1	NA
TGTGCCAGCAGCGTCGCGAACACCGGGGAGCTGTTTTTT	CASSVANTGELFF	NA	TRBV3-1	TRBJ2-2	many
TGTGCCAGCAGGACTCGGGAGTTAGGGGAGACCCAGTACTTC	CASRTRELGETQYF	NA	TRBV12-3/TRBV12-4	TRBJ2-5	NA
TGTGCCAGCAGCCCTATGGGGGGGGGGGCATACAATGAGCAGTTCTTC	CASSPMGGGAYNEQFF	NA	TRBV3-1	TRBJ2-1	few
TGTGCCAGCAGCTTAATGGGTAGCGGGAGTCGTGAGACCCAGTACTTC	CASSLMGSGSRETQYF	TRBD2	TRBV7-3	TRBJ2-5	few
TGTGCCAGTAACAGGGTTAGCAATTCACCCCTCCACTTT	CASNRVSNSPLHF	NA	TRBV25-1	TRBJ1-6	NA